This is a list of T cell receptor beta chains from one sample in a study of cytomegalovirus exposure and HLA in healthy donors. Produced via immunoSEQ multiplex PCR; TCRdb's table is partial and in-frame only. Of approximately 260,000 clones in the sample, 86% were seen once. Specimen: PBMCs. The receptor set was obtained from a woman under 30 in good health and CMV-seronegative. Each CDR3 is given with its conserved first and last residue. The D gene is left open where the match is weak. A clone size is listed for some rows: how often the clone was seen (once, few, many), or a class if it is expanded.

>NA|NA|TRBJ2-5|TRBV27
TGTGCCAGCAGTTTAAAGTTTCCCCGGGAGACAGTTGGAGGGAACGTAAGAGAGACCCAGTACTTC
CASSLKFPRETVGGNVRETQYF
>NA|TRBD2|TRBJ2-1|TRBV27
TGTGCCAGCAGTTTTAGTTGGTCTCGCGGGAGCCCCTACAATGAGCAGTTCTTC
CASSFSWSRGSPYNEQFF
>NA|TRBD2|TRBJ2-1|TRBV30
TGTGCCTGGTACGATAGCGGGACCGCGAACTCCTACAATGAGCAGTTCTTC
CAWYDSGTANSYNEQFF
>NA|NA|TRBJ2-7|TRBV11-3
TGTGCCAGCCGCCTCGGACAGTTTAGCTCCTACGAGCAGTACTTC
CASRLGQFSSYEQYF
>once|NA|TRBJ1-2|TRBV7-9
TGTGCCAGCAGCTTAGCGGGGGGGAGTGAAGACTATGGCTACACCTTC
CASSLAGGSEDYGYTF
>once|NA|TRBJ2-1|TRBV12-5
TGTGCTAGTGGTTTGACAGGAATCAATGAGCAGTTCTTC
CASGLTGINEQFF
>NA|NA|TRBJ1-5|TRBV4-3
TGCGCCAGCAGCCCCCGCCACCCAGTACACCCGGCGGGCAATCAGCCCCAGCATTTT
CASSPRHPVHPAGNQPQHF
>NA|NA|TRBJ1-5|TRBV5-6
TGTGCCAGCAGCTTGGACGCCGGGGGGCGCGGTCAGCCCCAGCATTTT
CASSLDAGGRGQPQHF
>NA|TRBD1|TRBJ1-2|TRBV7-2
TGTGCCAGCAGCCCCGACAGGGTGGGAGGCTACACCTTC
CASSPDRVGGYTF
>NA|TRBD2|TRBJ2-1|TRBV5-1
TGCGCCAGCAGCTTCGGGACTAGCGGGACTAATGAGCAGTTCTTC
CASSFGTSGTNEQFF
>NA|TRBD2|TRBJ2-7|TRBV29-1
TGCAGCGTTGAGGCTAGCGGGGGGGCCGAATACGAGCAGTACTTC
CSVEASGGAEYEQYF
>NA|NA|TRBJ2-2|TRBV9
TGTGCCAGCAGCGTTAACTTCTTCACCGGGGAGCTGTTTTTT
CASSVNFFTGELFF
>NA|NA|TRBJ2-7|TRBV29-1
TGCAGCGTTGAGGGACAAGCCTACGAGCAGTACTTC
CSVEGQAYEQYF
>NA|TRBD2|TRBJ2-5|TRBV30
TGTGCCTGGAGTGTACGTAGCGGGAGGCCAGGGGAGACCCAGTACTTC
CAWSVRSGRPGETQYF
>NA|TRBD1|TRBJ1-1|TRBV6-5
TGTGCCAGCAGTTACGAAAGGGGGCGGCATGAAGCTTTCTTT
CASSYERGRHEAFF
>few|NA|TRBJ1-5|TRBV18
TGTGCCAGCTCACCACCGGGAGGGCGGACCAATCAGCCCCAGCATTTT
CASSPPGGRTNQPQHF
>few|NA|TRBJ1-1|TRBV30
TGTGCCTGGATGCCGAGAGGCACTGAAGCTTTCTTT
CAWMPRGTEAFF
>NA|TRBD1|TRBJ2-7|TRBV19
TGTGCCAGTAGTGTGGGGACAGGGGCGAGCGAGCAGTACTTC
CASSVGTGASEQYF
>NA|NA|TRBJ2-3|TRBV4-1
TGCGCCAGCAGCCAAGGGATTACAGGGTCCTATGGCACAGATACGCAGTATTTT
CASSQGITGSYGTDTQYF
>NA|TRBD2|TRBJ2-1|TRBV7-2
TGTGCCAGCAGGGTTGCGGGAGTGGATGAGCAGTTCTTC
CASRVAGVDEQFF
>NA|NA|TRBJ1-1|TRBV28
TGTGCCAGCAGCTCACAGGGGAACACTGAAGCTTTCTTT
CASSSQGNTEAFF
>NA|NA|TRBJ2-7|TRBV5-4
TGTGCCAGCAGCCTGTGGCCCTACGAGCAGTACTTC
CASSLWPYEQYF
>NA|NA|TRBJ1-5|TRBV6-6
TGTGCCAGCAGTTACGGACAGTTTATGAGCAATCAGCCCCAGCATTTT
CASSYGQFMSNQPQHF
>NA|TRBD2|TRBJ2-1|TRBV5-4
TGTGCCAGCAGCTTATCGGGGGGGTTAAACAATGAGCAGTTCTTC
CASSLSGGLNNEQFF
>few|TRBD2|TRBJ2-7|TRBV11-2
TGTGCCAGCAGCCTGATCAGCGGGGCCGCCTACGAGCAGTACTTC
CASSLISGAAYEQYF
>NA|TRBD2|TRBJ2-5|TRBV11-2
TGTGCCAGCAGCTCAACCGGCGCGGGGGTGAAGACCCAGTACTTC
CASSSTGAGVKTQYF
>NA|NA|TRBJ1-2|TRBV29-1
TGCAGCGTTAGGGGGTTAACTAACTATGGCTACACCTTC
CSVRGLTNYGYTF